The T cell receptor (beta chain) under discussion was sequenced for a study of control samples from healthy donors and cancer patients. Using immunoSEQ multiplex PCR, the repertoire was profiled, and TCRdb retains in-frame clones only, with some absent. The table records roughly 120,000 clones, 89% of them present only once. This clone was seen only a few times. CDR1 SGHDT and CDR2 YYEEEE come from the germline V gene. V was pared by 4 bases and J by 7 bases, with 1 base of the junction left unmatched. The CDR3 runs to 13 residues. Sample: blood. This chain connects TRBV5-6 to TRBJ1-4, with 10 bases aligning to TRBD1. The TCR sequence derives from a man aged 50 to 59 in good health. This CDR3 is CASSRTGGEKLFF. For the CDR3, the DNA is TGTGCCAGCAGCCGGACAGGGGGTGAAAAACTGTTTTTT.